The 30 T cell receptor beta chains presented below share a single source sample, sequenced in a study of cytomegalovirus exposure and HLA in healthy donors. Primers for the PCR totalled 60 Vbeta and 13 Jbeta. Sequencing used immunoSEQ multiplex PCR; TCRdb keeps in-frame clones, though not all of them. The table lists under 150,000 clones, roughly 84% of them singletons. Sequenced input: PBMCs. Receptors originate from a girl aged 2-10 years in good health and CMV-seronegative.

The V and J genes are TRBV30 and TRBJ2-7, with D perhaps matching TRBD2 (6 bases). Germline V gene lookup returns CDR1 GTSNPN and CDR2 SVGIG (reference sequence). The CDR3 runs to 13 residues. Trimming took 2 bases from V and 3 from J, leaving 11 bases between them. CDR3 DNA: TGTGCCTGGAGTACGGGACTGAGCTACGAGCAGTACTTC. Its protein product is CAWSTGLSYEQYF.

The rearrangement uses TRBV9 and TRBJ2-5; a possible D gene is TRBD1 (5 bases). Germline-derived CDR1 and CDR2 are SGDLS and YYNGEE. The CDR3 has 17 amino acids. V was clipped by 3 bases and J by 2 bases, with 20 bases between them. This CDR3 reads CASSAWGRRMGQETQYF. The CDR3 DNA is TGTGCCAGCAGCGCCTGGGGCCGTCGTATGGGGCAAGAGACCCAGTACTTC.

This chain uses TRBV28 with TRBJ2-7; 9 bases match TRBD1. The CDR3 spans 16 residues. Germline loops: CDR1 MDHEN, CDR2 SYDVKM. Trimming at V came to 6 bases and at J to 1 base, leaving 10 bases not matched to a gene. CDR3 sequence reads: CASRPLVGTGSYEQYF. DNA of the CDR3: TGTGCCAGCAGACCCTTAGTCGGGACAGGGTCCTACGAGCAGTACTTC.

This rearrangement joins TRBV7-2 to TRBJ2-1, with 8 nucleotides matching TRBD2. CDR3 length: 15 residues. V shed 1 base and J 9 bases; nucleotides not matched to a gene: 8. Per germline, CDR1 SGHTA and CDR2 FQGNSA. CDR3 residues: CASSLVPGGPGEQFF. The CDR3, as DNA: TGTGCCAGCAGCTTAGTTCCGGGAGGGCCGGGTGAGCAGTTCTTC.

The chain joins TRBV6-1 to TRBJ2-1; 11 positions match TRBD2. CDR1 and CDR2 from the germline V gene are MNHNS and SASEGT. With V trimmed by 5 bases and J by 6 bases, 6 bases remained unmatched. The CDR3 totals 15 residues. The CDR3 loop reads CASSPLAGGANEQFF. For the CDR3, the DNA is TGTGCCAGCAGTCCGCTAGCGGGAGGTGCCAATGAGCAGTTCTTC.

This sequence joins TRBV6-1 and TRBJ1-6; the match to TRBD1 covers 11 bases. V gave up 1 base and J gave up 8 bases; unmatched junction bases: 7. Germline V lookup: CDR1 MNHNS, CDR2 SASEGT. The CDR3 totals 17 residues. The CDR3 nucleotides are TGTGCCAGCAGTGAAGGGGTTCCGGGACAGGGGGATTCACCCCTCCACTTT. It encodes CASSEGVPGQGDSPLHF.

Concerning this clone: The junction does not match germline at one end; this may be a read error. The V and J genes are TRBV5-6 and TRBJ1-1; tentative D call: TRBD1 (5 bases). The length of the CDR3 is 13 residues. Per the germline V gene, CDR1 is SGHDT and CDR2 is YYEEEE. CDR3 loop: CASSPWGGTPVIF. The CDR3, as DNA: TGTGCCAGCAGCCCTTGGGGGGGGACTCCCGTTATCTTT.

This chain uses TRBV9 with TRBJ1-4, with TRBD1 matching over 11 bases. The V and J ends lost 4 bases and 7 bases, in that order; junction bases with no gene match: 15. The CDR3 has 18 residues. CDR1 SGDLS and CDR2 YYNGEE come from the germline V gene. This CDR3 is CASSSQWDRGKFGEKLFF. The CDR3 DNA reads TGTGCCAGCAGCTCACAATGGGACAGGGGGAAATTCGGTGAAAAACTGTTTTTT. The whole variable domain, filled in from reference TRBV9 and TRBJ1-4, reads DSGVTQTPKHLITATGQRVTLRCSPRSGDLSVYWYQQSLDQGLQFLIQYYNGEERAKGNILERFSAQQFPDLHSELNLSSLELGDSALYFCASSSQWDRGKFGEKLFFGSGTQLSVL.

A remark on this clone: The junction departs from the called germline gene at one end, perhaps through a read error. CDR3 sequence: CASSDIRRPGRCF. In DNA, the CDR3 is TGTGCCAGCAGTGATATCCGGCGTCCCGGGAGGTGCTTC. This chain connects TRBV2 to TRBJ2-7; 7 bases match TRBD2. This CDR3 spans 13 amino acids. Germline V lookup: CDR1 SNHLY, CDR2 FYNNEI. Together with reference TRBV2 and TRBJ2-7, the CDR3 gives the full variable domain: EPEVTQTPSHQVTQMGQEVILRCVPISNHLYFYWYRQILGQKVEFLVSFYNNEISEKSEIFDDQFSVERPDGSNFTLKIRSTKLEDSAMYFCASSDIRRPGRCFGPGTRLTVT.

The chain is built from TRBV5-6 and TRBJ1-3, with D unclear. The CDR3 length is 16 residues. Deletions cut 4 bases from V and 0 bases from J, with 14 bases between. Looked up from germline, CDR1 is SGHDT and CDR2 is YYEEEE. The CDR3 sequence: CASSLLVLSSGNTIYF. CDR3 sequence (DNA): TGTGCCAGCAGCCTCTTGGTTCTGAGCTCTGGAAACACCATATATTTT.

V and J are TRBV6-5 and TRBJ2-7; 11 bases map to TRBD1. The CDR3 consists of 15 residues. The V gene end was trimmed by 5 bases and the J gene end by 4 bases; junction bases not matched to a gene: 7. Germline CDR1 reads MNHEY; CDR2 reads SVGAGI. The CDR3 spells CASSKGQGAKYEQYF. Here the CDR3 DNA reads TGTGCCAGCAGTAAAGGACAGGGGGCAAAATACGAGCAGTACTTC.

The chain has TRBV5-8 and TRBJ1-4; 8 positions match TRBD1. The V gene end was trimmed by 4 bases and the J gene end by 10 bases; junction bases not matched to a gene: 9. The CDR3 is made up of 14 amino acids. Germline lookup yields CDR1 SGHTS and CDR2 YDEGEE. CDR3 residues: CASSTRTGPIKLFF. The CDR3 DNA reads TGTGCCAGCAGCACGAGGACAGGGCCCATAAAACTGTTTTTT.

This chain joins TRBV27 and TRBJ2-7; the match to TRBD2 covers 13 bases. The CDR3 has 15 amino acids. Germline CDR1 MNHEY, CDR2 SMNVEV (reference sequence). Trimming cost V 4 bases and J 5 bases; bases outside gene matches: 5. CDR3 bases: TGTGCCAGCAGTTGGACTAGCGGGAGCCGGGACGAGCAGTACTTC. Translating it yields CASSWTSGSRDEQYF.

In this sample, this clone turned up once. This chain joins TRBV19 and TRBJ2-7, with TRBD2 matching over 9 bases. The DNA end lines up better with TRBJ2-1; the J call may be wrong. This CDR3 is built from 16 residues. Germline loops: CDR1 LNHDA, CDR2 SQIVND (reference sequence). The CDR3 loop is CASSFLAGNSYNEQFF. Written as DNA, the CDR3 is TGTGCCAGTAGTTTCCTAGCGGGGAACTCCTACAATGAGCAGTTCTTC.

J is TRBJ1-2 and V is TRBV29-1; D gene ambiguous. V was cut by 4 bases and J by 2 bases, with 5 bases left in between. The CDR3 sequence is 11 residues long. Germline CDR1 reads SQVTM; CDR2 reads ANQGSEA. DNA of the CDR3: TGCAGCGTTGGGCTGAACTATGGCTACACCTTC. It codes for CSVGLNYGYTF. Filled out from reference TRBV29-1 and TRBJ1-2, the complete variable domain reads SAVISQKPSRDICQRGTSLTIQCQVDSQVTMMFWYRQQPGQSLTLIATANQGSEATYESGFVIDKFPISRPNLTFSTLTVSNMSPEDSSIYLCSVGLNYGYTFGSGTRLTVV.

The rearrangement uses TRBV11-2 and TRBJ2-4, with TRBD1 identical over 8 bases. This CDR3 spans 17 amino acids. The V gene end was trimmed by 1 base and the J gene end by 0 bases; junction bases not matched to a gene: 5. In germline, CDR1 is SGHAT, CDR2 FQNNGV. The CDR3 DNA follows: TGTGCCAGCAGCTTAGGTCGGACAGGGATAGCCAAAAACATTCAGTACTTC. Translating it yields CASSLGRTGIAKNIQYF. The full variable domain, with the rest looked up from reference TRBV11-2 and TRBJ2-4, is EAGVAQSPRYKIIEKRQSVAFWCNPISGHATLYWYQQILGQGPKLLIQFQNNGVVDDSQLPKDRFSAERLKGVDSTLKIQPAKLEDSAVYLCASSLGRTGIAKNIQYFGAGTRLSVL.

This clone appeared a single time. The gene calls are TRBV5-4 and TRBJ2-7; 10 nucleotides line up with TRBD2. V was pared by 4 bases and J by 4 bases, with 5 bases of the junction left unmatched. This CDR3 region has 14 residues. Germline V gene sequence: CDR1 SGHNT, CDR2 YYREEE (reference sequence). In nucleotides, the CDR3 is TGTGCCAGCAGCCCCGGACTAGCGGAGTACGAGCAGTACTTC. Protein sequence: CASSPGLAEYEQYF. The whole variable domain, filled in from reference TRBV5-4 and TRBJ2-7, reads ETGVTQSPTHLIKTRGQQVTLRCSSQSGHNTVSWYQQALGQGPQFIFQYYREEENGRGNFPPRFSGLQFPNYSSELNVNALELDDSALYLCASSPGLAEYEQYFGPGTRLTVT.

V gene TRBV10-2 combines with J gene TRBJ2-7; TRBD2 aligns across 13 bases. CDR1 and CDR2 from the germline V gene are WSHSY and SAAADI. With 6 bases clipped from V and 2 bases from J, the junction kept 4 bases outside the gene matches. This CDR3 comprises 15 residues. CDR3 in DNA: TGCGCCAGCAGGGAGACTAGCGGGGGGCCCTACGAGCAGTACTTC. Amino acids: CASRETSGGPYEQYF.

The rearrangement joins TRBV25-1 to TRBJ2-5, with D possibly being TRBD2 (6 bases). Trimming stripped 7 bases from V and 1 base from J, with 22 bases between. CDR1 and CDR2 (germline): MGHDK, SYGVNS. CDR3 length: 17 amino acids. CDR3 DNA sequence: TGTGCCAGCACTCCCTCCCCCGCTAGCGATATCCAAGAGACCCAGTACTTC. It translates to CASTPSPASDIQETQYF.

The CDR3 loop is CAWSGGDQSTDTQYF. The CDR3 DNA reads as TGTGCCTGGAGTGGAGGTGATCAGAGCACAGATACGCAGTATTTT. The J gene is TRBJ2-3, the V gene TRBV30; D call uncertain. The CDR3 is 15 residues long. V was shortened by 1 base and J by 0 bases, with 11 bases between the two germline ends. Germline-derived CDR1 and CDR2 are GTSNPN and SVGIG (reference sequence).

The CDR3 DNA reads TGTGCCTGGAGAGATCTACAGGGGGCCGGAAAACTGTTTTTT. Residues: CAWRDLQGAGKLFF. The chain combines TRBV30 with TRBJ1-4; the match to TRBD1 covers 9 bases. This CDR3 spans 14 amino acids. With 3 bases clipped from V and 10 bases from J, the junction kept 9 bases outside the gene matches. The germline V gene encodes CDR1 GTSNPN and CDR2 SVGIG (reference sequence).

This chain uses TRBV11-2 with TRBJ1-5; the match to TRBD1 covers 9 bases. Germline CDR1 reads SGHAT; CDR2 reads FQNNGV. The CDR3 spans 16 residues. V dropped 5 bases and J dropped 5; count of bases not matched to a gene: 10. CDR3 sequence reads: CASSPGAGTGYQPQHF. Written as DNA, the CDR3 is TGTGCCAGCAGCCCGGGAGCCGGGACAGGGTATCAGCCCCAGCATTTT. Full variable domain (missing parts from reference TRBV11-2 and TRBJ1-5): EAGVAQSPRYKIIEKRQSVAFWCNPISGHATLYWYQQILGQGPKLLIQFQNNGVVDDSQLPKDRFSAERLKGVDSTLKIQPAKLEDSAVYLCASSPGAGTGYQPQHFGDGTRLSIL.

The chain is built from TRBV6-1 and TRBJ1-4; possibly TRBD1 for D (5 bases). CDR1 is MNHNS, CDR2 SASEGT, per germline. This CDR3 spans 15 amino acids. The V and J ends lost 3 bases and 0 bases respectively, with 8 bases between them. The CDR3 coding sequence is TGTGCCAGCAGTGACCCGACAGCAACTAATGAAAAACTGTTTTTT. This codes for CASSDPTATNEKLFF.

The CDR3 nucleotides read TGTGCCAGCAGTTCGCGGACACAAGCTTATGGCTACACCTTC. It codes for CASSSRTQAYGYTF. The J gene is TRBJ1-2, the V gene TRBV6-1; possible D gene TRBD1, 5 bases. In germline, CDR1 is MNHNS, CDR2 SASEGT. The ends were cut back, 5 bases at V and 5 bases at J, with 15 bases in the middle. This CDR3 has 14 amino acids.

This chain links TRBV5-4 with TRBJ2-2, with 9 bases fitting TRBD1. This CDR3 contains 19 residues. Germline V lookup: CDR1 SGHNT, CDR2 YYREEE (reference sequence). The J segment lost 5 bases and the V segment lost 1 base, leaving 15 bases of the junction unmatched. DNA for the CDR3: TGTGCCAGCAGCTTGTCGGGACAGGGTAGAGTGATGGTGACCGGGGAGCTGTTTTTT. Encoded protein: CASSLSGQGRVMVTGELFF.

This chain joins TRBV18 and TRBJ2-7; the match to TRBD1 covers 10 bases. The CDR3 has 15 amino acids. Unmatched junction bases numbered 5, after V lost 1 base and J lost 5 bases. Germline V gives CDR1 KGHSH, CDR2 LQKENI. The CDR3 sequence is CASSPQPGTGDEQYF. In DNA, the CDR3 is TGTGCCAGCTCACCACAACCCGGGACAGGGGACGAGCAGTACTTC.

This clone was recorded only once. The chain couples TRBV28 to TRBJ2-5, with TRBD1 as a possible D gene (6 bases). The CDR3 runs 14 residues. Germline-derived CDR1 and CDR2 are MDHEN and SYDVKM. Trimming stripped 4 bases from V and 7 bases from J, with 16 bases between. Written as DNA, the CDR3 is TGTGCCAGCAGTTCTCTAGCACAGGGTCGGACCCAGTACTTC. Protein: CASSSLAQGRTQYF.

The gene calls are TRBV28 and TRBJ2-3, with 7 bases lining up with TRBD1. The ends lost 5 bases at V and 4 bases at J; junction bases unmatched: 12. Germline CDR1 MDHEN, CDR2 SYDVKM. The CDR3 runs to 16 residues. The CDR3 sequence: CASSENELGGPDTQYF. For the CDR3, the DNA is TGTGCCAGCAGTGAAAACGAACTAGGGGGCCCAGATACGCAGTATTTT.

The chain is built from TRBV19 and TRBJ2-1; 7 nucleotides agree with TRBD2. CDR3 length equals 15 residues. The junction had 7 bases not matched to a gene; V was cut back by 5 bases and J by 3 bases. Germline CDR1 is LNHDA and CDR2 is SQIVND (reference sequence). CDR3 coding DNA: TGTGCCAGTAGTCGGGGGGTGTCGGGCTACAATGAGCAGTTCTTC. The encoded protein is CASSRGVSGYNEQFF.

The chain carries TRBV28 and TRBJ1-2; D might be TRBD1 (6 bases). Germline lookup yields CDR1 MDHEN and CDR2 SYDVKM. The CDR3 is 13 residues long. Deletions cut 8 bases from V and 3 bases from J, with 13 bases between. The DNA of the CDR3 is TGTGCCAGCCTAGGACAGTCCTACTATGGCTACACCTTC. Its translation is CASLGQSYYGYTF.